Listed below are T cell receptor beta chains from one sample, sequenced in a study of blood T cell repertoires in COVID-19. The repertoire was sequenced with immunoSEQ multiplex PCR; TCRdb's copy has only in-frame clones and lacks some. The data contain about 260,000 clones, 80% to 90% of them singletons. The sample taken for sequencing was peripheral blood. The source is a woman in her sixties or seventies with COVID-19, enrolled during active disease. Each CDR3 is given with its conserved first and last residue.

length | V | CDR3
15 | TRBV11-1 | CASSLVASGQETQYF
15 | TRBV28 | CASSPRSGILNEQFF
11 | TRBV18 | CASSPGDEQYF
14 | TRBV7-2 | CASSRQGGYTEAFF
15 | TRBV6-5 | CASMAGEGSNQPQHF
15 | TRBV4-3 | CASSQDQGTTSEAFF
13 | TRBV5-4 | CASSFSAGGGYTF
15 | TRBV14 | CASSQGAGSNQPQHF
13 | TRBV5-1 | CASSRQGRDEQFF
13 | TRBV11-2 | CASSLASPYEQYF
14 | TRBV6-1 | CASSEPGQGGEQYF
13 | TRBV12-3/TRBV12-4 | CASSEGGNTEAFF
16 | TRBV5-4 | CASSLVRASGADTQYF
15 | TRBV19 | CASRNRGRLNYGYTF
15 | TRBV3-1/TRBV3-2 | CASSQGGGLYNEQFF
13 | TRBV30 | CAWSGQDNQPQHF
15 | TRBV19 | CASTPLGQGANGYTF
15 | TRBV7-8 | CASSFGREGADTQYF
15 | TRBV27 | CASSLTGSRNSPLHF